This TCR beta chain was retrieved from a study of T-cell reconstitution after alpha-beta-depleted transplantation in children. Study observations and caveats: A year post-transplant, T-cell counts and diversity derived mostly from newly produced T cells. By about two months after transplant, alpha-beta T cells reportedly arose from several hundred graft clones that had expanded.

The TCRbeta library was prepared with unique molecular identifiers. TCRdb reanalysed the PCR reads using MiXCR and keeps one entry per CDR3 protein. The repertoire consists of around 370,000 distinct CDR3 sequences, with 15% to 20% occurring once and the leading ten covering around two fifths. For this clonotype: Its matching antigen is unknown.

The source was PBMCs, mostly from graft donor cells, collected 360 days after TCRalphabeta/CD19-depleted stem cell transplant. The sequence was collected from a male patient between 2 and 15 years old who had a stem cell transplant for acute lymphoblastic leukemia, so the T cells may come from the graft donor.

This CDR3 reads CSARGGAGEAFF. CDR3 DNA: TGCAGTGCTAGAGGAGGTGCAGGTGAAGCTTTCTTT. The chain couples TRBV20-1 to TRBJ1-1; the D is unclear. CDR1 is DFQATT and CDR2 is SNEGSKA in the germline V gene (reference sequence). The V end was cut by 1 base, the J end by 7 bases, with 10 bases between. This CDR3 is 12 amino acids long.